The 5 T cell receptor beta chains presented below share a single source sample, sequenced in a study of blood T cell repertoires in COVID-19. Produced via immunoSEQ multiplex PCR; TCRdb's table is partial and in-frame only. Among around 120,000 clones listed, about 85% were seen once. Sequencing was done on a sample of peripheral blood. The receptors originated from a man at least 80 years old with acute or convalescent COVID-19.

The chain links TRBV13 to TRBJ1-4, with D tentatively TRBD1 (5 bases). The germline V and J ends were trimmed by 5 bases and 5 bases, with 12 bases remaining between them. The CDR3 is 14 residues long. Germline-derived CDR1 and CDR2 are PRHDT and FYEKMQ (reference sequence). The CDR3 sequence: CASSRGEQNEKLFF. The CDR3 nucleotides are TGTGCCAGCAGCCGGGGGGAGCAGAATGAAAAACTGTTTTTT.

The chain combines TRBV19 with TRBJ1-5; a weak D match, TRBD1 (6 bases). The germline V and J ends were trimmed by 9 bases and 0 bases, with 15 bases remaining between them. Germline V lookup: CDR1 LNHDA, CDR2 SQIVND (reference sequence). The CDR3 consists of 15 residues. Written as DNA, the CDR3 is TGTGCCAGCCTAACAACAGGGTATAGCAATCAGCCCCAGCATTTT. It specifies CASLTTGYSNQPQHF.

J is TRBJ1-5 and V is TRBV27; D is unclear. V lost 0 bases to trimming and J lost 7 bases, with 13 bases between them. CDR1 MNHEY and CDR2 SMNVEV come from the germline V gene (reference sequence). The CDR3 is 15 amino acids. In nucleotides, the CDR3 is TGTGCCAGCAGTTTATCGGTCGCCCCCCGGCAGCCCCAGCATTTT. It is translated as CASSLSVAPRQPQHF.

This clone was picked up a small number of times. This chain uses TRBV19 with TRBJ2-3; tentatively, D is TRBD2 (6 bases). The V end lost 5 bases, the J end lost 4 bases, and 10 bases lay between the germline ends. The CDR3 has 13 residues. The germline V gene has CDR1 LNHDA and CDR2 SQIVND (reference sequence). For the CDR3, the DNA is TGTGCCAGTAGTGAACCGGGAGCAGATACGCAGTATTTT. Translation: CASSEPGADTQYF.

The CDR3 sequence: CASSQEQRGEETQYF. The CDR3 nucleotides read TGTGCCAGCAGCCAAGAGCAGCGGGGGGAAGAGACCCAGTACTTC. V gene TRBV4-2 combines with J gene TRBJ2-5, with TRBD2 matching over 9 bases. V lost 0 bases, J lost 3 bases, and 2 bases stayed unmatched. Germline assignment: CDR1 LGHNA and CDR2 YNFKEQ. The CDR3 is made up of 15 amino acids.